The rows below give T cell receptor beta chains drawn from one sample of a study of cytotoxic CD8 clonotypes in ibrutinib-treated CLL. Profiling relied on immunoSEQ multiplex PCR, and the TCRdb table lists in-frame clones only, not all of them. The sample includes approximately 50,000 clones, around 68% of them seen just once. The sample consisted of PBMCs, taken after 12 months of ibrutinib treatment. The receptors were gathered from a human donor with chronic lymphocytic leukemia. The CDR3 runs from the conserved cysteine through the conserved F or W. D genes are given only for firm matches.

J | V | D | CDR3
TRBJ2-7 | TRBV5-6 | NA | CASSLFSGTYEQYF
TRBJ2-1 | TRBV18 | TRBD2 | CASSPREREWYNEQFF
TRBJ1-2 | TRBV5-4 | NA | CASSLPGEVYGYTF
TRBJ2-2 | TRBV30 | TRBD1 | CAWSNNNRGRFTGELFF
TRBJ1-4 | TRBV2 | NA | CASSQDRTRNEKLFF
TRBJ2-3 | TRBV5-6 | NA | CASSLAGLATDTQYF
TRBJ1-1 | TRBV10-1 | NA | CASSEQYGAAFF
TRBJ2-7 | TRBV7-8 | TRBD2 | CASSLGASGSREQYF
TRBJ2-1 | TRBV7-3 | NA | CASSPVGSNSHEQFF
TRBJ2-5 | TRBV29-1 | NA | CSVAQVQETQYF
TRBJ2-2 | TRBV18 | NA | CASSPLHTGELFF
TRBJ2-1 | TRBV7-2 | NA | CASSRLIGFGYEQFF
TRBJ2-2 | TRBV10-3 | NA | CAISEQTVETNTGELFF
TRBJ2-7 | TRBV20-1 | TRBD2 | CSARDGRGQYF
TRBJ2-1 | TRBV7-6 | TRBD2 | CASSLGLAGGPLYNEQFF
TRBJ2-3 | TRBV5-4 | NA | CASSLDLVGALSDTQYF
TRBJ2-7 | TRBV10-2 | NA | CASSLQGGVGGGEQYF